The 10 T cell receptor beta chains below were found in one sample sequenced in a study of identical twins. MiXCR, run by TCRdb on the 5' RACE reads, gives a single entry per CDR3 protein. The sample consists of under 800,000 distinct CDR3 sequences, around 20% of them appearing once. The same sample was also used in a study of T cells expressing NK-cell markers.

Sequenced input: PBMCs. All receptors derive from a woman aged 18-30 years in good health.

This clonotype showed up just a few times. The chain combines TRBV12-3 or TRBV12-4 with TRBJ2-4; weak D call: TRBD1 (6 bases). Trimming removed 5 bases at V and 0 bases at J, with 14 bases between. There are 16 residues in the CDR3. CDR3 protein: CASSPSGTLAKNIQYF. In nucleotides, the CDR3 is TGTGCCAGCAGTCCATCAGGGACATTAGCCAAAAACATTCAGTACTTC.

This clonotype was seen a handful of times. The V gene is TRBV2, the J gene TRBJ2-3; 9 positions match TRBD2. This CDR3 is built from 14 residues. Germline CDR1 and CDR2: SNHLY and FYNNEI. After removal of 10 bases from V and 1 base from J, the junction contained 6 bases not matched to a gene. Here the CDR3 DNA reads TGTGCCACCCTTGAGCGGGGGGGCACAGATACGCAGTATTTT. It translates to CATLERGGTDTQYF.

The sample holds a few counts of this clonotype. V gene TRBV27 combines with J gene TRBJ2-1, with 9 bases aligning to TRBD1. The junction had 6 bases not matched to a gene; V was cut back by 5 bases and J by 4 bases. Germline V gives CDR1 MNHEY, CDR2 SMNVEV (reference sequence). This CDR3 contains 15 residues. The CDR3 DNA sequence: TGTGCCAGCAGTCTCCGGGACAGGGAATACAATGAGCAGTTCTTC. Translated: CASSLRDREYNEQFF.

The V and J genes are TRBV6-1 and TRBJ2-7, with 9 nucleotides matching TRBD1. The CDR3 has 14 amino acids. Germline V gives CDR1 MNHNS, CDR2 SASEGT. Trimming at V came to 6 bases and at J to 1 base, leaving 4 bases not matched to a gene. The CDR3 DNA is TGTGCCAGCAGGGGACAGGGAGATTCCTACGAGCAGTACTTC. This translates into CASRGQGDSYEQYF.

The CDR3 DNA reads as TGTGCCAGCAGCCGAGCGGGGGCAGTCTCCTACGAGCAGTACTTC. Translation gives CASSRAGAVSYEQYF. J is TRBJ2-7 and V is TRBV5-6, with 8 positions matching TRBD2. V gave up 4 bases and J gave up 0 bases; unmatched junction bases: 6. There are 15 residues in the CDR3. Germline V gene sequence: CDR1 SGHDT, CDR2 YYEEEE.

The chain employs TRBV12-3 or TRBV12-4 and TRBJ2-2; D might be TRBD1 or TRBD2, each matching 6 bases. The CDR3 contains 14 residues. Trimming shortened V by 3 bases and J by 7 bases, and 12 bases separated the two germline ends. For the CDR3, the DNA is TGTGCCAGCAGTTTGACGGGGGCTAACGGGGAGCTGTTTTTT. It encodes CASSLTGANGELFF.

The CDR3 reads CASSAIGTANYGYTF. The CDR3 region has the DNA TGTGCCAGCAGTGCTATCGGGACCGCTAACTATGGCTACACCTTC. The J gene is TRBJ1-2, the V gene TRBV6-1; D perhaps matches TRBD1 (5 bases). Looked up from germline, CDR1 is MNHNS and CDR2 is SASEGT. The CDR3 sequence is 15 residues long. Between the trimmed V and J ends, which lost 4 bases and 0 bases, there was a span of 12 bases.

V gene TRBV10-1 combines with J gene TRBJ2-1; D gene uncertain. The CDR3 extends over 15 amino acids. Trimming cost V 1 base and J 5 bases, with 12 bases left between them. Germline V gene sequence: CDR1 WNHNN, CDR2 SYGVQD (reference sequence). The CDR3: CASSEYGDLNNEQFF. The CDR3 DNA follows: TGCGCCAGCAGTGAGTATGGCGACCTAAACAATGAGCAGTTCTTC.

This clonotype showed up just a few times. The CDR3 bases are TGTGCCTCAGCTGGGGGAGAGACCCAGTACTTC. This sequence encodes CASAGGETQYF. The chain links TRBV10-3 to TRBJ2-5; D possibly uses TRBD1 or TRBD2 (5 bases each). The germline CDR1 and CDR2 sequences are ENHRY and SYGVKD. V shed 11 bases and J shed 4 bases, with 11 bases lying between them. This CDR3 comprises 11 residues.

This clonotype came up many times. The rearrangement joins TRBV5-6 to TRBJ1-5; the D gene is possibly TRBD1 (5 bases). V shed 0 bases and J shed 2 bases, with 9 bases lying between them. CDR1 and CDR2 (germline): SGHDT, YYEEEE. The CDR3 sequence is 15 residues long. CDR3 in amino acids: CASSLGGSGNQPQHF. CDR3 coding DNA: TGTGCCAGCAGCTTGGGGGGGTCAGGCAATCAGCCCCAGCATTTT.